This paragraph reports one TCR beta chain. These data belong to a study of T cell responses to AZD1222 COVID-19 vaccine. Assay used: immunoSEQ multiplex PCR; TCRdb lists only in-frame clones, some missing. The profile shows 130,000 to 150,000 clones, over 75% of them singletons. The CDR3 runs 17 residues. The ends lost 6 bases at V and 12 bases at J; junction bases unmatched: 23. CDR1 and CDR2 (germline): MDHEN, SYDVKM. The source material was peripheral blood, sampled on day 0 of AZD1222 vaccination. The receptor's source is an adult in good health. The gene calls are TRBV28 and TRBJ2-3; 8 bases map to TRBD2. The CDR3 protein is CASSPWWDSGEPPLQYF. The CDR3 DNA reads as TGTGCCAGCAGCCCCTGGTGGGATAGCGGGGAGCCACCCTTACAGTATTTT.